This T cell receptor beta chain comes out of a study of identical twins. This CDR3 comprises 15 residues. The germline V gene has CDR1 SEHNR and CDR2 FQNEAQ (reference sequence). Trimming at V came to 1 base and at J to 11 bases, leaving 7 bases not matched to a gene. This clonotype was seen at least ten times. What it binds is not known. A template switching step contributed a universal primer site, while unique molecular identifiers were present in the cDNA. Each CDR3 protein gets one entry after TCRdb re-called the 5' RACE reads with MiXCR. The top ten hold more than 8% of the sample, which has about 240,000 distinct CDR3 sequences, about 10% seen once. Findings and caveats of the study: The study found that models underestimated out-of-frame TCR alpha sharing in monozygotic twins. For cord blood, abundant beta clonotypes had fewer insertions, unlike memory repertoires, which showed none.

The TCR sequence derives from a man aged 50 or older in good health. The source material was memory T cells sorted from blood. The J gene is TRBJ1-6, the V gene TRBV7-9, with 8 positions matching TRBD1. In DNA form, the CDR3 reads TGTGCCAGCAGCTTAGAGTCAGGGGGCTTAGCACCCCTCCACTTT. Protein: CASSLESGGLAPLHF.